The clone carrying this T cell receptor beta chain was seen only a few times. What it binds is not known. This sample is part of a study of T cell repertoires in cytomegalovirus infection. At the level of the study: Public signatures in TCR beta pointed to CMV infection and matching HLA type.

CDR1 SGHVS and CDR2 FNYEAQ come from the germline V gene. Deletions cut 6 bases from V and 5 bases from J, with 8 bases between. The CDR3 spans 11 residues. TCRdb independently ran MiXCR on the reads; one entry per CDR3 protein. The sample has 400,000 to 600,000 distinct CDR3 sequences, roughly 46% seen once. The specimen was cultured PBMCs, collected from culture after CMV antigen stimulation. The chain couples TRBV7-6 to TRBJ2-7; no clear D. This sequence was found in a human donor in good health (CMV status not recorded). Some clones in this sample may be carry-over from other donors' samples. The CDR3 coding sequence is TGTGCCAGCAGACCAAAAGACGAGCAGTACTTC. Translated, it gives CASRPKDEQYF.